The 9 T cell receptor beta chains below come from one sample, sequenced in a study of OX40 agonist ivuxolimab in advanced cancers. The library was generated by the immunoSEQ multiplex PCR assay. TCRdb took over this immuneACCESS table, retaining in-frame rearrangements with V and J assigned. Such tables are incomplete; in checked studies, under half of the missing clones stem from an unresolved V gene, and the remainder is unexplained. In all, the sample holds tens of thousands of clones, and roughly 86% of those were seen once. 15% of the sample is held by the ten biggest clonotypes. The sequencing used CD4+ or CD8+ T cells sorted from blood, collected in a trial of the OX40 agonist ivuxolimab. Receptors were obtained from an adult with an advanced solid tumor such as melanoma, head and neck, liver or kidney cancer.

The chain employs TRBV13 and TRBJ2-1; D is unclear. The CDR3 extends over 19 amino acids. Deletions cut 6 bases from V and 0 bases from J, with 24 bases between. The germline V gene has CDR1 PRHDT and CDR2 FYEKMQ (reference sequence). The CDR3 loop reads CASRNFGVGASSSYNEQFF. Written as DNA, the CDR3 is TGTGCCAGCAGGAATTTTGGCGTTGGAGCGAGTAGCTCCTACAATGAGCAGTTCTTC. Complete variable domain (other parts from reference TRBV13 and TRBJ2-1): AAGVIQSPRHLIKEKRETATLKCYPIPRHDTVYWYQQGPGQDPQFLISFYEKMQSDKGSIPDRFSAQQFSDYHSELNMSSLELGDSALYFCASRNFGVGASSSYNEQFFGPGTRLTVL.

This clone was seen more than once but under ten times. The CDR3 here is CASSPEGLPDTQYF. The CDR3 DNA sequence: TGTGCCAGCAGCCCCGAGGGTTTACCAGATACGCAGTATTTT. The rearrangement joins TRBV7-9 to TRBJ2-3; D may be TRBD2 (5 bases). The CDR3 spans 14 residues. V was shortened by 5 bases and J by 4 bases, with 13 bases between the two germline ends. Germline-derived CDR1 and CDR2 are SEHNR and FQNEAQ (reference sequence).

The chain recombines TRBV27 with TRBJ2-3; TRBD2 matches 10 bases. V lost 5 bases and J lost 0; bases outside the gene matches: 5. The CDR3 contains 16 residues. Germline V CDR1 and CDR2: MNHEY, SMNVEV (reference sequence). This chain's CDR3 is CASSPASGGSTDTQYF. In DNA form, the CDR3 reads TGTGCCAGCAGTCCGGCTAGCGGGGGTAGCACAGATACGCAGTATTTT.

The chain joins TRBV11-2 to TRBJ2-2; possibly TRBD1 for D (6 bases). Germline CDR1 reads SGHAT; CDR2 reads FQNNGV. Deletions cut 6 bases from V and 5 bases from J, with 7 bases between. CDR3 length equals 12 residues. The CDR3 loop is CASRRGTGELFF. CDR3 DNA: TGTGCCAGCAGAAGGGGGACCGGGGAGCTGTTTTTT.

In DNA, the CDR3 is TGTGCCAGCAGCTTTAGGGACGGAAGCACAGATACGCAGTATTTT. Amino acids: CASSFRDGSTDTQYF. The rearrangement links TRBV7-4 to TRBJ2-3; D is tentatively TRBD1 or TRBD2 (5 bases each). CDR3 size: 15 residues. Germline V lookup: CDR1 SGHVT, CDR2 SQSDAQ. The V end lost 3 bases, the J end lost 0 bases, and 10 bases lay between the germline ends.

The chain uses TRBV2 and TRBJ2-3; 9 nucleotides line up with TRBD1. This CDR3 spans 15 amino acids. Per the germline V gene, CDR1 is SNHLY and CDR2 is FYNNEI. V was clipped by 8 bases and J by 2 bases; unmatched bases: 8. CDR3 loop: CASSKGTGITDTQYF. CDR3 in DNA: TGTGCCAGCTCTAAGGGGACAGGGATCACAGATACGCAGTATTTT.

V gene TRBV19 combines with J gene TRBJ1-1; D is perhaps TRBD1 (6 bases). The CDR3 has 13 amino acids. The V and J ends lost 0 bases and 6 bases respectively, with 8 bases between them. Germline-derived CDR1 and CDR2 are LNHDA and SQIVND (reference sequence). The CDR3 DNA reads as TGTGCCAGTAGTATAGACCCAGGGGCTGAAGCTTTCTTT. Translation: CASSIDPGAEAFF.

The chain combines TRBV28 with TRBJ1-1; D not certain. Germline V CDR1 and CDR2: MDHEN, SYDVKM. CDR3 length: 12 residues. The V and J ends lost 8 bases and 0 bases respectively, with 7 bases between them. In nucleotides, the CDR3 is TGTGCCAGCGGTGATGTGAACACTGAAGCTTTCTTT. Protein: CASGDVNTEAFF.

Only one count was recorded for this clone. V gene TRBV19 combines with J gene TRBJ1-5, with D possibly matching TRBD1 (5 bases). Germline CDR1 and CDR2: LNHDA and SQIVND (reference sequence). The germline V and J ends were trimmed by 3 bases and 6 bases, with 12 bases remaining between them. The CDR3 totals 14 residues. This chain's CDR3 is CASSIGSGTQPQHF. CDR3 nucleotides: TGTGCCAGTAGTATTGGATCGGGGACTCAGCCCCAGCATTTT.